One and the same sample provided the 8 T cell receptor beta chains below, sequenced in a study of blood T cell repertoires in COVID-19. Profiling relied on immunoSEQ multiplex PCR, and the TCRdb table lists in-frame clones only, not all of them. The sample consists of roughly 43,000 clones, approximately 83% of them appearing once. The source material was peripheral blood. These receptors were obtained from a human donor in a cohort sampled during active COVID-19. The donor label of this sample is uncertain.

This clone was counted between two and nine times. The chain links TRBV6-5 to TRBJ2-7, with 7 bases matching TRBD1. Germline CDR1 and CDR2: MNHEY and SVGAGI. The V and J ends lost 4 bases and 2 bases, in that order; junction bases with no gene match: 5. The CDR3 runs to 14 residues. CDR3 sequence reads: CASSWTGPTYEQYF. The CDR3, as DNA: TGTGCCAGCAGTTGGACAGGACCAACCTACGAGCAGTACTTC.

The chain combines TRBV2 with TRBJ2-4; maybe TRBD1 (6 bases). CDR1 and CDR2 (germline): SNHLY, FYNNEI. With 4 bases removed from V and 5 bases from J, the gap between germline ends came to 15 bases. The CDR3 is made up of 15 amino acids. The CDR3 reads CASSGGQGEENIQYF. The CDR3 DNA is TGTGCCAGCAGTGGGGGGCAGGGAGAGGAAAACATTCAGTACTTC.

The CDR3 sequence: CASSVVGGGTEAFF. The CDR3 nucleotides are TGTGCCAGCAGCGTAGTAGGGGGGGGCACTGAAGCTTTCTTT. The chain combines TRBV9 with TRBJ1-1, with a weak D call TRBD1 (6 bases). The CDR3 length is 14 residues. In germline, CDR1 is SGDLS, CDR2 YYNGEE. Trimming removed 0 bases at V and 4 bases at J, with 10 bases between.

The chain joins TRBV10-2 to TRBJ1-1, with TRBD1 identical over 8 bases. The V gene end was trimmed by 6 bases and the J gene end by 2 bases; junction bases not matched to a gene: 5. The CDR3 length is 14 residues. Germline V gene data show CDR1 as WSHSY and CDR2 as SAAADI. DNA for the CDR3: TGCGCCAGCAGCCCTGACAGGGGTAACACTGAAGCTTTCTTT. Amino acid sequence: CASSPDRGNTEAFF.

In DNA form, the CDR3 reads TGTGCCAGCAGCTTAGAGGGGACAGGGCGGGTAGTAGTGAAGACCCAGTACTTC. The encoded protein is CASSLEGTGRVVVKTQYF. The chain uses TRBV11-2 and TRBJ2-5; 9 bases map to TRBD1. V shed 0 bases, J shed 6 bases, and the junction held 14 bases outside the gene matches. Germline V gene lookup returns CDR1 SGHAT and CDR2 FQNNGV. CDR3 size: 18 residues. Complete variable domain (other parts from reference TRBV11-2 and TRBJ2-5): EAGVAQSPRYKIIEKRQSVAFWCNPISGHATLYWYQQILGQGPKLLIQFQNNGVVDDSQLPKDRFSAERLKGVDSTLKIQPAKLEDSAVYLCASSLEGTGRVVVKTQYFGPGTRLLVL.

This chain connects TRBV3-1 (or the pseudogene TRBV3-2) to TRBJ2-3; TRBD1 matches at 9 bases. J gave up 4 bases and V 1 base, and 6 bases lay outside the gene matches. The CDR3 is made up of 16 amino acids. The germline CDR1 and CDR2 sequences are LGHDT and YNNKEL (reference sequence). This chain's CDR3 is CASSQGTGVRADTQYF. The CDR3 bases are TGTGCCAGCAGCCAAGGGACAGGGGTGCGGGCAGATACGCAGTATTTT.

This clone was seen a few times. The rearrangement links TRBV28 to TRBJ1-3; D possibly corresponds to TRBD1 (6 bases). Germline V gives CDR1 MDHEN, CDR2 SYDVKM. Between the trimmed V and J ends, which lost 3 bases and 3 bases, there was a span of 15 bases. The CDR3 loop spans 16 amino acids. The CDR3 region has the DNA TGTGCCAGCAGTTTGCTGACAGGCGATTATGGAAACACCATATATTTT. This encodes CASSLLTGDYGNTIYF.

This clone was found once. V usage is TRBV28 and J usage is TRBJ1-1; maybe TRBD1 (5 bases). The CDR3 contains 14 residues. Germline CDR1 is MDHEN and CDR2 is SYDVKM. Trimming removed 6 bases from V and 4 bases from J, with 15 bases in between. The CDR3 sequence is CASRGGETPTEAFF. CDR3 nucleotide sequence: TGTGCCAGCAGGGGGGGGGAGACTCCCACTGAAGCTTTCTTT.